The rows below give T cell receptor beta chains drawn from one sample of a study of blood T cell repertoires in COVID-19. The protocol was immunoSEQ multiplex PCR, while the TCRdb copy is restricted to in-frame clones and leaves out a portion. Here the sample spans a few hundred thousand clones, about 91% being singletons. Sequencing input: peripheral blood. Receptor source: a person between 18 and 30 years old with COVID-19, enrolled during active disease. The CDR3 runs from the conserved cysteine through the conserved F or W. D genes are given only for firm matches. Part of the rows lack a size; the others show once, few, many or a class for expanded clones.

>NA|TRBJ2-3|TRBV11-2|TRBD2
CASSKTLTSGTSDTQYF
TGTGCCAGCAGCAAAACCCTGACTAGCGGGACATCAGATACGCAGTATTTT
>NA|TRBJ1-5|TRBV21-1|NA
CASSASGFLFYSNQPQHF
TGTGCCAGCAGCGCCTCGGGATTCCTCTTTTATAGCAATCAGCCCCAGCATTTT
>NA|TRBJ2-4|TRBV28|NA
CASSLSTPSVKNIQYF
TGTGCCAGCAGCCTGTCCACGCCTAGCGTCAAAAACATTCAGTACTTC
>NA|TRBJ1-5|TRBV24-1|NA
CATSDHRYSNQPQHF
TGTGCCACCAGTGATCACCGGTATAGCAATCAGCCCCAGCATTTT
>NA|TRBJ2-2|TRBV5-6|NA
CASSLGLATGELFF
TGTGCCAGCAGCTTGGGGCTAGCAACCGGGGAGCTGTTTTTT
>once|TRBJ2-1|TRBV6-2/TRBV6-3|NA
CASSYQGRVYNEQFF
TGTGCCAGCAGTTACCAGGGGCGGGTATACAATGAGCAGTTCTTC
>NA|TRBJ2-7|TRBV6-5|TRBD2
CASRSSGNYEQYF
TGTGCCAGCAGAAGTAGCGGGAACTACGAGCAGTACTTC
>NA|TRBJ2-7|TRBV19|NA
CASSIPFHEQYF
TGTGCCAGTAGTATTCCCTTTCACGAGCAGTACTTC
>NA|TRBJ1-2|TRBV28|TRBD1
CASSSGGLNGYTF
TGTGCCAGCTCTTCAGGGGGACTGAATGGCTACACCTTC
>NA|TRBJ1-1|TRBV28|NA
CASSPLGSRTEAFF
TGTGCCAGCAGCCCTCTCGGGAGTCGCACTGAAGCTTTCTTT
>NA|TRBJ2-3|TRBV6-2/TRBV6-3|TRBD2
CASSFPGLADTDTQYF
TGTGCCAGCAGTTTCCCCGGACTAGCGGACACAGATACGCAGTATTTT
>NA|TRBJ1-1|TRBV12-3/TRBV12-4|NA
CASSFSRAQGAFF
TGTGCCAGCAGCTTTTCCAGGGCCCAGGGTGCTTTCTTT
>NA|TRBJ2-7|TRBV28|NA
CASRRFSSYEQYF
TGTGCCAGCAGGAGGTTTAGCTCCTACGAGCAGTACTTC
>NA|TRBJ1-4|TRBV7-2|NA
CASSPRGATNEKLFF
TGTGCCAGCAGCCCCCGGGGTGCAACTAATGAAAAACTGTTTTTT
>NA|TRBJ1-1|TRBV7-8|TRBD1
CASNPGQGAREAFF
TGTGCCAGCAACCCGGGACAGGGGGCGCGAGAAGCTTTCTTT
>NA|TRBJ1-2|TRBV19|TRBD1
CASSIWTGRDYGYTF
TGTGCCAGTAGTATATGGACAGGGCGGGACTATGGCTACACCTTC